Shown below are 11 T cell receptor beta chains from a single sample sequenced in a study of human T cells and chemical hapten exposure. TCRdb analysed the RACE reads with MiXCR anew, one entry per CDR3 protein. The sample carries roughly 38,000 distinct CDR3 sequences, 12% recorded once. Time point denoted: pre-sensitization, week 0. The treatment was: therapeutic diphenylcyclopropenone sensitization with weekly scalp DPC. The starting material, unfractionated whole blood, was used for total RNA extraction. The sample consisted of whole blood, taken in connection with sensitization to the hapten diphenylcyclopropenone (DPC). Source of these receptors: a woman aged 40 to 49 with alopecia areata. Some clones in this sample may be carry-over from other donors' samples.

This clonotype was seen many times. The chain carries TRBV29-1 and TRBJ1-2, with D uncertain. This CDR3 has 13 amino acids. V was pared by 6 bases and J by 7 bases, with 18 bases between. CDR1 and CDR2 (germline): SQVTM, ANQGSEA. The CDR3 coding sequence is TGCAGCGTGCAGTTTACCATGGGCTCTGGCTACACCTTC. This sequence encodes CSVQFTMGSGYTF.

This clonotype was found many times. Here the CDR3 reads CAIRSDTGELFF. CDR3 nucleotides: TGTGCCATCAGATCGGACACCGGGGAGCTGTTTTTT. The genes are TRBV10-3 and TRBJ2-2; D not certain. Trimming pared 6 bases from V and 3 bases from J, leaving 5 bases between. There are 12 residues in the CDR3. Per the germline V gene, CDR1 is ENHRY and CDR2 is SYGVKD.

The table lists this clonotype with many counts. The genes are TRBV19 and TRBJ1-4, with D perhaps matching TRBD1 (5 bases). The germline CDR1 and CDR2 sequences are LNHDA and SQIVND (reference sequence). This CDR3 comprises 15 residues. Trimming shortened V by 5 bases and J by 4 bases, and 14 bases separated the two germline ends. DNA of the CDR3: TGTGCCAGTAGTCCACTGGGGGGTAATAATGAAAAACTGTTTTTT. Protein sequence: CASSPLGGNNEKLFF.

In this sample, this clonotype is medium-sized. This chain joins TRBV10-1 and TRBJ2-5; maybe TRBD2 (6 bases). The V and J ends lost 5 bases and 7 bases respectively, with 14 bases between them. From germline, CDR1 is WNHNN and CDR2 SYGVQD (reference sequence). This CDR3 spans 13 amino acids. In nucleotides, the CDR3 is TGCGCCAGCAGTTCGGGGGAGTCGGTGACCCAGTACTTC. This translates into CASSSGESVTQYF.

This clonotype showed up many times. This chain joins TRBV6-2 or TRBV6-3 and TRBJ2-3, with no clear D. The CDR3 runs 14 residues. V was clipped by 6 bases and J by 0 bases, with 10 bases between them. Looked up from germline, CDR1 is MNHEY and CDR2 is SVGEGT. In nucleotides, the CDR3 is TGTGCCAGCAGACGGATGGCTAGCACAGATACGCAGTATTTT. This codes for CASRRMASTDTQYF.

This clonotype was recorded a few times. The chain uses TRBV12-3 or TRBV12-4 and TRBJ1-5, with D perhaps TRBD1 (6 bases). Trimming removed 3 bases at V and 7 bases at J, with 10 bases between. The CDR3 has 13 residues. CDR3 DNA: TGTGCCAGCAGTTTGCAGGGGCTGCAGCCCCAGCATTTT. It encodes CASSLQGLQPQHF.

The genes are TRBV29-1 and TRBJ2-1, with D hard to call. V lost 3 bases to trimming and J lost 3 bases, with 12 bases between them. The germline CDR1 and CDR2 sequences are SQVTM and ANQGSEA. This CDR3 has 14 amino acids. The CDR3 spells CSVDPPENYNEQFF. The CDR3 nucleotides read TGCAGCGTTGATCCCCCGGAGAACTACAATGAGCAGTTCTTC.

This clonotype showed up just a few times. The chain joins TRBV7-3 to TRBJ2-3; 11 positions match TRBD2. CDR3 size: 14 residues. Germline V gene data show CDR1 as SGHTA and CDR2 as FQGTGA. The V and J ends lost 5 bases and 5 bases, in that order; junction bases with no gene match: 3. CDR3 residues: CASSALAGEDTQYF. CDR3 nucleotides: TGTGCCAGCAGCGCACTAGCGGGAGAAGATACGCAGTATTTT.

In its sample, this clonotype was seen many times. The V and J genes are TRBV5-1 and TRBJ1-2, with D unclear. CDR1 is SGHRS, CDR2 YFSETQ, per germline. CDR3 length equals 13 residues. Trimming left V 4 bases short and J 3 bases short, with 10 bases between. The CDR3 is CASSVDNYYGYTF. In nucleotides, the CDR3 is TGCGCCAGCAGCGTCGACAACTACTATGGCTACACCTTC.

The chain links TRBV7-8 to TRBJ1-2; maybe TRBD1 (5 bases). In germline, CDR1 is SGHVS, CDR2 FQNEAQ. V lost 7 bases and J lost 4, with 22 bases in between. The CDR3 runs 16 residues. The CDR3 nucleotides read TGTGCCAGCACCCCAAATGATAGGGGCCAAGGCTATGGCTACACCTTC. Its protein is CASTPNDRGQGYGYTF.

This clonotype came up a few times. The rearrangement uses TRBV12-3 or TRBV12-4 and TRBJ1-1, with D uncertain. The CDR3 is made up of 17 amino acids. V lost 2 bases to trimming and J lost 2 bases, with 18 bases between them. The CDR3 DNA follows: TGTGCCAGCAGTTTACAGACCCAGGCGTTGGCAAACACTGAAGCTTTCTTT. This encodes CASSLQTQALANTEAFF.